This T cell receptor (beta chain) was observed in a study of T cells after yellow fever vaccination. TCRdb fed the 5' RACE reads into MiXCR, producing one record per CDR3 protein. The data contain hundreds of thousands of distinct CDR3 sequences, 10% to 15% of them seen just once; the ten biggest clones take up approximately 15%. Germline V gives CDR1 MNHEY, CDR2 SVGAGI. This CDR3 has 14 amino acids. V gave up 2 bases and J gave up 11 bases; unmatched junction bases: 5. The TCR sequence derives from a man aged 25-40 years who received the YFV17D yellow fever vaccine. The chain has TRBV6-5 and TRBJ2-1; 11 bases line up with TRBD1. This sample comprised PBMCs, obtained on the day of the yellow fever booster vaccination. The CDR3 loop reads CASSYAGQGEQQFF. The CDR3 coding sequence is TGTGCCAGCAGTTACGCGGGACAGGGGGAGCAGCAGTTCTTC.